Listed below are T cell receptor beta chains from one sample, sequenced in a study of OX40 agonist ivuxolimab in advanced cancers. The method was immunoSEQ multiplex PCR; TCRdb's version includes in-frame clones alone and lacks a portion of them. The data hold about 79,000 clones, with 85% to 90% observed a single time. This material consisted of CD4+ or CD8+ T cells sorted from blood, taken in a trial of the OX40 agonist ivuxolimab. The receptors stem from an adult with an advanced solid tumor such as melanoma, head and neck, liver or kidney cancer. CDR3s include the opening cysteine and the closing phenylalanine or tryptophan. The order of the fields is CDR3 protein, J gene, V gene.

CAWRRGDYGYTF,TRBJ1-2,TRBV30
CASSLGQLDQPQHF,TRBJ1-5,TRBV5-1
CAWSVLSSYNEQFF,TRBJ2-1,TRBV30
CASRYGTLMNTEAFF,TRBJ1-1,TRBV28
CASSEFLNPSTDTQYF,TRBJ2-3,TRBV25-1
CASSSAGGVRGYTF,TRBJ1-2,TRBV27
CASSLVGGSGRAWGQFF,TRBJ2-1,TRBV7-2
CASSVEGTSGRGEQFF,TRBJ2-1,TRBV9
CASNSEPYEQYF,TRBJ2-7,TRBV10-2
CASRPDRGPNQPQHF,TRBJ1-5,TRBV5-1
CASSPGHQKLFF,TRBJ1-4,TRBV6-5
CASSQGTGAGNTIYF,TRBJ1-3,TRBV4-3
CASSFGAEGTDTQYF,TRBJ2-3,TRBV5-4
CASGYSQGRQPQHF,TRBJ1-5,TRBV12-5
CASSLEPAQANYGYTF,TRBJ1-2,TRBV5-8
CASSEEGGSADTQYF,TRBJ2-3,TRBV6-1
CASSAGNEQYF,TRBJ2-7,TRBV6-5
CASSIGNAYEQYF,TRBJ2-7,TRBV19
CASSAAGRTDTQYF,TRBJ2-3,TRBV5-1
CAWSVELAGANVLTF,TRBJ2-6,TRBV30
CASSPPNSGNTIYF,TRBJ1-3,TRBV11-3
CASTGQGAAYGYTF,TRBJ1-2,TRBV2
CASSIQSEGASGNTIYF,TRBJ1-3,TRBV21-1
CASMSSGANVLTF,TRBJ2-6,TRBV6-1
CASSFSWGTYNEQFF,TRBJ2-1,TRBV5-1
CASSLTGGDQPQHF,TRBJ1-5,TRBV5-1
CASSPRQGQPSYNEQFF,TRBJ2-1,TRBV7-8
CATKWGQGSYEQYF,TRBJ2-7,TRBV6-1
CASSLLTKGPYEQYF,TRBJ2-7,TRBV7-3
CASRAEGFTGELFF,TRBJ2-2,TRBV19
CASSLDPQISEQYF,TRBJ2-7,TRBV5-1
CASSLRDKNTEAFF,TRBJ1-1,TRBV11-3
CASSFGQSSYNEQFF,TRBJ2-1,TRBV27
CASGLVVRFTGDGDFNQPQHF,TRBJ1-5,TRBV12-5
CSVEHVRTLETQYF,TRBJ2-5,TRBV29-1
CASSLSPSGLYEQYF,TRBJ2-7,TRBV27
CSVSDLLVDRVYYEQYF,TRBJ2-7,TRBV29-1
CASSVVDWETQYF,TRBJ2-5,TRBV9
CSVGQGALTGELFF,TRBJ2-2,TRBV29-1
CASSIIAGVFYEQYF,TRBJ2-7,TRBV4-1
CASSLSGDNEQFF,TRBJ2-1,TRBV7-9
CASSRGQSNQPQHF,TRBJ1-5,TRBV18
CASSVDSGSPGELFF,TRBJ2-2,TRBV6-4
CASSQFGSYNEQFF,TRBJ2-1,TRBV4-1
CASSLPTGGSYEQYF,TRBJ2-7,TRBV13
CAAVDRAGTDTQYF,TRBJ2-3,TRBV6-6
CASSLGPGAEQYF,TRBJ2-7,TRBV11-2
CASSLSSASGDTQYF,TRBJ2-3,TRBV6-5
CASSLTGAGELFF,TRBJ2-2,TRBV11-2
CASSHLGTSGNTGELFF,TRBJ2-2,TRBV19
CASSRAWTGGYEQYF,TRBJ2-7,TRBV5-6
CASSPRHRVGYNEQFF,TRBJ2-1,TRBV4-1